Each of the 5 T cell receptor beta chains below was sequenced from the same sample in a study of memory CD4+ T cells and cytomegalovirus serostatus. Produced via immunoSEQ multiplex PCR; TCRdb's table is partial and in-frame only. In the table there are 54,000 or so clones, about 81% of which are singletons. The sort gate was single viable CD3+CD4+CD8-CD45RO+ cells for memory CD4+ T cells. Sequenced input: memory CD4+ T cells from blood. The receptors were gathered from an adult in good health and CMV-seronegative.

CDR3 in amino acids: CASSIISSGTGELFF. The CDR3 nucleotides read TGTGCCAGTAGTATAATTAGTTCGGGCACCGGGGAGCTGTTTTTT. The chain uses TRBV19 and TRBJ2-2; D gene ambiguous. Germline values: CDR1 LNHDA, CDR2 SQIVND (reference sequence). The CDR3 sequence is 15 residues long. V was trimmed by 2 bases and J by 4 bases, leaving 11 bases between them.

The V and J genes are TRBV30 and TRBJ2-1; D may be TRBD2 (5 bases). Germline loops: CDR1 GTSNPN, CDR2 SVGIG (reference sequence). This CDR3 spans 14 amino acids. V was clipped by 0 bases and J by 1 base, with 7 bases between them. As DNA, the CDR3 is TGTGCCTGGAGTGTTTGGGAGTCCTACAATGAGCAGTTCTTC. As protein: CAWSVWESYNEQFF.

The rearrangement links TRBV2 to TRBJ2-3; a possible D gene is TRBD1 (6 bases). The V and J ends lost 8 bases and 6 bases respectively, with 15 bases between them. There are 13 residues in the CDR3. The germline CDR1 and CDR2 sequences are SNHLY and FYNNEI. The CDR3 DNA is TGTGCCAGCCGTGGGGGCGGTGGTGATACGCAGTATTTT. Translation: CASRGGGGDTQYF.

This rearrangement joins TRBV7-2 to TRBJ1-6, with D perhaps matching TRBD1 (6 bases). Germline values: CDR1 SGHTA, CDR2 FQGNSA. This CDR3 comprises 15 residues. Trimming stripped 5 bases from V and 9 bases from J, with 17 bases between. CDR3 nucleotide sequence: TGTGCCAGCAGCGCTCAACAGGGAGATCGTTCACCCCTCCACTTT. Translation gives CASSAQQGDRSPLHF.

V usage is TRBV5-1 and J usage is TRBJ2-7; 12 nucleotides match TRBD1. Trimming cost V 3 bases and J 2 bases; bases outside gene matches: 3. The CDR3 contains 15 residues. Per germline, CDR1 SGHRS and CDR2 YFSETQ. The DNA for the CDR3 is TGCGCCAGCAGCTCGGGGACAGGGGGCACCTACGAGCAGTACTTC. This encodes CASSSGTGGTYEQYF.